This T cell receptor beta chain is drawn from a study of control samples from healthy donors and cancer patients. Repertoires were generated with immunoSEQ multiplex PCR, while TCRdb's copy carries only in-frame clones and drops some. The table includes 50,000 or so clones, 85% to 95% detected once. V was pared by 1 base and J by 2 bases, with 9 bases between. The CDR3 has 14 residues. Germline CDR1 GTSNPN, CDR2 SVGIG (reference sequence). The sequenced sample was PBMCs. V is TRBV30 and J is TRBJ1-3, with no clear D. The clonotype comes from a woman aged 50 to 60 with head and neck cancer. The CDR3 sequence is CAWSEGRAGNTIYF. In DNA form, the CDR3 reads TGTGCCTGGAGTGAAGGCCGGGCTGGAAACACCATATATTTT.